These 21 T cell receptor beta chains originate from one sample sequenced in a study of a mutant IDH1 vaccine in newly diagnosed glioma. Time point in this sample: baseline, week 1 (first vaccination visit). Treatment indicated: pre-vaccination baseline after standard-of-care therapy. Data came from immunoSEQ multiplex PCR; TCRdb stores just in-frame clones and leaves some out. The sample holds roughly 84,000 clones, roughly 87% seen once. The source was PBMCs, collected from a glioma patient treated with radiotherapy, temozolomide or both. The origin of the receptors is a man aged 35 to 55 with glioma. Some clones in this sample may be carry-over from other donors' samples.

A remark on this clone: At the DNA level, this CDR3 is encoded by other sequences in the same sample as well. The chain has TRBV30 and TRBJ1-5; perhaps TRBD1 as D (5 bases). The V and J ends lost 0 bases and 2 bases respectively, with 5 bases between them. Germline V lookup: CDR1 GTSNPN, CDR2 SVGIG (reference sequence). CDR3 length: 13 amino acids. The CDR3 coding sequence is TGTGCCTGGAGTGTGGGGGGCAATCAGCCCCAGCATTTT. It translates to CAWSVGGNQPQHF.

The J gene is TRBJ1-2, the V gene TRBV6-1; 9 bases match TRBD1. Trimming cost V 7 bases and J 5 bases; bases outside gene matches: 11. From germline, CDR1 is MNHNS and CDR2 SASEGT. CDR3 length: 15 amino acids. The CDR3 is CASTGDREGSYGYTF. The CDR3 nucleotides read TGTGCCAGCACTGGGGACAGGGAAGGATCATATGGCTACACCTTC.

The chain joins TRBV13 to TRBJ2-7; 11 bases are shared with TRBD2. The CDR3 sequence is 14 residues long. With V trimmed by 2 bases and J by 3 bases, 0 bases remained unmatched. The germline gives CDR1 PRHDT, CDR2 FYEKMQ (reference sequence). The CDR3 spells CASSLTSGSYEQYF. CDR3 DNA: TGTGCCAGCAGCTTAACTAGCGGGAGCTACGAGCAGTACTTC.

The gene calls are TRBV11-2 and TRBJ2-5, with a possible D match to TRBD1 (6 bases). The CDR3 runs 14 residues. V gave up 3 bases and J gave up 5 bases, with 13 bases separating them. Germline-derived CDR1 and CDR2 are SGHAT and FQNNGV. The CDR3 DNA is TGTGCCAGCAGCTTGGACAGAGTAGGGGAGACCCAGTACTTC. Amino acid sequence: CASSLDRVGETQYF.

The rearrangement links TRBV29-1 to TRBJ2-2; D gene unclear. The ends were cut back, 5 bases at V and 6 bases at J, with 7 bases in the middle. Germline V lookup: CDR1 SQVTM, CDR2 ANQGSEA. The CDR3 runs to 11 residues. The CDR3 DNA reads as TGCAGCGTTTCCCAATCCGGGGAGCTGTTTTTT. Residues: CSVSQSGELFF.

By share, this clone ranks as medium-sized (0.01 to 0.1%). This chain uses TRBV5-1 with TRBJ2-1, with 9 bases fitting TRBD2. This CDR3 has 16 amino acids. The V gene's germline CDR1 is SGHRS and CDR2 YFSETQ. The V and J ends lost 3 bases and 2 bases, in that order; junction bases with no gene match: 6. The CDR3 nucleotides are TGCGCCAGCAGCTCGATAGCGGGGGCAACCTACAATGAGCAGTTCTTC. Encoded protein: CASSSIAGATYNEQFF.

This chain links TRBV4-3 with TRBJ1-5, with D unresolved. The CDR3 is made up of 15 amino acids. Trimming removed 0 bases from V and 2 bases from J, with 8 bases in between. The V gene's germline CDR1 is LGHNA and CDR2 YSLEER. The CDR3 reads CASSQDLGRNQPQHF. In nucleotides, the CDR3 is TGCGCCAGCAGCCAAGACTTAGGGCGCAATCAGCCCCAGCATTTT.

This clone was observed a handful of times. The chain is built from TRBV6-5 and TRBJ1-2, with 11 nucleotides matching TRBD1. After removal of 5 bases from V and 4 bases from J, the junction contained 3 bases not matched to a gene. CDR3 length: 14 amino acids. Per the germline V gene, CDR1 is MNHEY and CDR2 is SVGAGI. This CDR3 reads CASSRTGGAYGYTF. DNA for the CDR3: TGTGCCAGCAGTAGGACAGGGGGCGCCTATGGCTACACCTTC.

The CDR3 DNA reads TGCGCCAGCATAACGACCGTACAGGGGGCATGCAACACTGAAGCTTTCTTT. Translation: CASITTVQGACNTEAFF. The rearrangement joins TRBV4-1 to TRBJ1-1; 9 nucleotides align to TRBD1. The V segment lost 7 bases and the J segment 2 bases; nucleotides outside the gene matches: 14. CDR3 length: 17 amino acids. Germline V gene data show CDR1 as MGHRA and CDR2 as YSYEKL.

V and J are TRBV2 and TRBJ1-5, with D unresolved. The CDR3 is made up of 13 amino acids. The germline V gene encodes CDR1 SNHLY and CDR2 FYNNEI. V was shortened by 8 bases and J by 0 bases, with 8 bases between the two germline ends. This CDR3 is CASGRYSNQPQHF. The CDR3 nucleotides are TGTGCCAGCGGACGGTATAGCAATCAGCCCCAGCATTTT.

The chain recombines TRBV6-1 with TRBJ1-2; D might be TRBD1 (5 bases). Germline V CDR1 and CDR2: MNHNS, SASEGT. This CDR3 has 13 amino acids. Trimming left V 0 bases short and J 8 bases short, with 10 bases between. The CDR3 sequence: CASSEAGDRGYTF. In DNA, the CDR3 is TGTGCCAGCAGTGAAGCAGGGGATCGAGGCTACACCTTC.

This clone came up a few times. The V call is TRBV6-1, the J call TRBJ1-5; 9 nucleotides align to TRBD1. Germline-derived CDR1 and CDR2 are MNHNS and SASEGT. The CDR3 extends over 16 amino acids. Trimming cost V 4 bases and J 1 base; bases outside gene matches: 5. The CDR3 here is CASSARTGVSNQPQHF. CDR3 nucleotide sequence: TGTGCCAGCAGTGCCAGGACAGGGGTAAGCAATCAGCCCCAGCATTTT.

The rearrangement joins TRBV15 to TRBJ2-2; D is unclear. The CDR3 is 13 residues long. The V gene lost 0 bases and the J gene lost 6 bases, with 5 bases spanning the gap. Germline CDR1 LNHNV, CDR2 YYDKDF (reference sequence). The CDR3 nucleotides read TGTGCCACCAGCAGAGATGGGGCCGGGGAGCTGTTTTTT. Its translation: CATSRDGAGELFF.

The J gene is TRBJ1-5, the V gene TRBV4-2; D uncertain. CDR1 is LGHNA, CDR2 YNFKEQ, per germline. The CDR3 is 15 residues long. V shed 4 bases and J shed 4 bases, with 14 bases lying between them. As DNA, the CDR3 is TGTGCCAGCAGCCCGCTGAATAGGGCTAATCAGCCCCAGCATTTT. This translates into CASSPLNRANQPQHF.

The rearrangement joins TRBV4-1 to TRBJ2-2, with 8 bases lining up with TRBD1. The V and J ends lost 0 bases and 2 bases, in that order; junction bases with no gene match: 5. The CDR3 contains 17 residues. Germline CDR1 reads MGHRA; CDR2 reads YSYEKL. CDR3 DNA: TGCGCCAGCAGCCAAGACCGCAGGGGGCTAAACACCGGGGAGCTGTTTTTT. The encoded protein is CASSQDRRGLNTGELFF.

This chain links TRBV27 with TRBJ1-1; D is undetermined. There are 15 residues in the CDR3. CDR1 and CDR2 (germline): MNHEY, SMNVEV (reference sequence). The V end was cut by 5 bases, the J end by 0 bases, with 13 bases between. For the CDR3, the DNA is TGTGCCAGCAGTACCCTTGGGAGCATGAACACTGAAGCTTTCTTT. Encoded protein: CASSTLGSMNTEAFF.

The chain is built from TRBV6-4 and TRBJ1-6; D unresolved. Trimming pared 8 bases from V and 9 bases from J, leaving 8 bases between. CDR1 is MRHNA and CDR2 is SNTAGT in the germline V gene. This CDR3 is 11 amino acids long. The CDR3 DNA follows: TGTGCCAGCCATGCTGGTTCACCCCTCCACTTT. It specifies CASHAGSPLHF.

The V gene is TRBV12-5, the J gene TRBJ1-1; D unresolved. The CDR3 is made up of 12 amino acids. Germline lookup yields CDR1 LGHNT and CDR2 FRNRAP. V lost 0 bases and J 7 bases, leaving 6 bases between the germline ends. The CDR3 here is CASGLVPLEAFF. CDR3 nucleotides: TGTGCTAGTGGTTTGGTACCCCTTGAAGCTTTCTTT.

This sequence joins TRBV19 and TRBJ1-2; D gene uncertain. Germline CDR1 reads LNHDA; CDR2 reads SQIVND (reference sequence). V lost 2 bases to trimming and J lost 1 base, with 11 bases between them. This CDR3 region has 15 residues. CDR3: CASSIRAWGNYGYTF. The CDR3 DNA is TGTGCCAGTAGTATAAGGGCTTGGGGTAACTATGGCTACACCTTC.

The chain is built from TRBV6-6 and TRBJ2-7; D gene ambiguous. V was pared by 7 bases and J by 0 bases, with 10 bases between. This CDR3 region has 13 residues. Germline V gives CDR1 MNHNY, CDR2 SVGAGI (reference sequence). CDR3: CASTPGISYEQYF. The CDR3, as DNA: TGTGCCAGCACCCCCGGAATCTCCTACGAGCAGTACTTC.

The V call is TRBV7-6, the J call TRBJ1-6; TRBD1 aligns across 7 bases. This CDR3 has 13 residues. Germline CDR1 reads SGHVS; CDR2 reads FNYEAQ. J lost 15 bases, V lost 5 bases, and 10 bases had no gene match. CDR3 sequence reads: CASSPTLGQYLHF. In DNA, the CDR3 is TGTGCCAGCAGCCCAACGCTGGGACAGTACCTCCACTTT.